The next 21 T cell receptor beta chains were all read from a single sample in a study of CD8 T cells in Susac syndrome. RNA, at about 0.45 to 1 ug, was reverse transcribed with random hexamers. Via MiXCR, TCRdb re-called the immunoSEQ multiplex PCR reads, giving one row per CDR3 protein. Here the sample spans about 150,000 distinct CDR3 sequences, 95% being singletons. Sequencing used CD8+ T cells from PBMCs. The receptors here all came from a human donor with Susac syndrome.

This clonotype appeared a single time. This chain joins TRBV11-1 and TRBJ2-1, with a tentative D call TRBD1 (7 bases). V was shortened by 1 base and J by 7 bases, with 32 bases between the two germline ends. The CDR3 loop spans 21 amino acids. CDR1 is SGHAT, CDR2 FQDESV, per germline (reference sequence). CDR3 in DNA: TGTGCCAGCAGCTTAGTCTCCGGGACAGCCGTTCCGTCTAGCGCGATTAATGAGCAGTTCTTC. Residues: CASSLVSGTAVPSSAINEQFF.

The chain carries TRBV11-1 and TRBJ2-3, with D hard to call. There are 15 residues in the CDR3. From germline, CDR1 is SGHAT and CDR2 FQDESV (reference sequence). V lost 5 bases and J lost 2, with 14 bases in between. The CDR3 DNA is TGTGCCAGCAGCAACGAAAATGGCTACACAGATACGCAGTATTTT. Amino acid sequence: CASSNENGYTDTQYF.

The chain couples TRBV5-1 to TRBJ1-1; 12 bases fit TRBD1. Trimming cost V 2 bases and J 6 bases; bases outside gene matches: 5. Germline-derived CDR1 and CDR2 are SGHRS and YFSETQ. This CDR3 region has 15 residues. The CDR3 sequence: CASSFGTGGTAEAFF. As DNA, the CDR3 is TGCGCCAGCAGCTTTGGGACAGGGGGCACAGCTGAAGCTTTCTTT.

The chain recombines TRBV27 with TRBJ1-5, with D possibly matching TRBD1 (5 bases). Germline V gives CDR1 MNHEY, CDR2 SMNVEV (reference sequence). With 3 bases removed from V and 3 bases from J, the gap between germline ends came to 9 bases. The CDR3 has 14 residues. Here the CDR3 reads CASSLAGDNQPQHF. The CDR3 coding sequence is TGTGCCAGCAGTTTGGCGGGGGACAATCAGCCCCAGCATTTT.

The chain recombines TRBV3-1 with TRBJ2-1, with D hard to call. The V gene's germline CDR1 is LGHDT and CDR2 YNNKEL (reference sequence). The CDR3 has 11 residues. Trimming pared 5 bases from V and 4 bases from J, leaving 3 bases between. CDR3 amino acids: CASSWYNEQFF. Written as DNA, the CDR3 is TGTGCCAGCAGCTGGTACAATGAGCAGTTCTTC.

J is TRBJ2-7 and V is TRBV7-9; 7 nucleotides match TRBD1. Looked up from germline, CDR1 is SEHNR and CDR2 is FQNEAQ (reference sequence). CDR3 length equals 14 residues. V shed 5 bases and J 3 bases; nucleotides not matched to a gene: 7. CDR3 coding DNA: TGTGCCAGCAGCGTCACAGGGGAAATCTACGAGCAGTACTTC. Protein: CASSVTGEIYEQYF.

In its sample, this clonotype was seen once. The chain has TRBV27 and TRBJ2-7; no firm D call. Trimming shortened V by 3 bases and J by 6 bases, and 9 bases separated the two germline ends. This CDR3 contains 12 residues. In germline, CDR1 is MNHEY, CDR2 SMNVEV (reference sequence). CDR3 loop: CASSFSGLEQYF. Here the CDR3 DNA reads TGTGCCAGCAGTTTCTCGGGTCTCGAGCAGTACTTC.

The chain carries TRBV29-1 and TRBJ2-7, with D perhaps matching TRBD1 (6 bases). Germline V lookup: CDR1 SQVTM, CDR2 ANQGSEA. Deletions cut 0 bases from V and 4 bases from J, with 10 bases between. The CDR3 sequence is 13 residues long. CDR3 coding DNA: TGCAGCGTTGAAGAAACAGGGTCTTACGAGCAGTACTTC. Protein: CSVEETGSYEQYF.

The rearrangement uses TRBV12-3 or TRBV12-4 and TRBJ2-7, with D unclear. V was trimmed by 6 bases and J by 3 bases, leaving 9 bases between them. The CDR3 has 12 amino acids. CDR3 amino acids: CASRRDYYEQYF. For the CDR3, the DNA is TGTGCCAGCAGAAGGGATTACTACGAGCAGTACTTC.

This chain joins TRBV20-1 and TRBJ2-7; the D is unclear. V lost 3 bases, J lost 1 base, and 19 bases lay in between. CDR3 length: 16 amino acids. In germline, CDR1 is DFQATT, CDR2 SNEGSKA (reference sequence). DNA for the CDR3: TGCAGTGCTAGTAAACAAGGTGATGGGTGGTCCTACGAGCAGTACTTC. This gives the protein CSASKQGDGWSYEQYF.

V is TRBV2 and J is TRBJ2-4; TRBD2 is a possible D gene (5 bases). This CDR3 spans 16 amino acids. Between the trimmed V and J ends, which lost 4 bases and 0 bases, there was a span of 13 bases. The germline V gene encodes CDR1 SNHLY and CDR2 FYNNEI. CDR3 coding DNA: TGTGCCAGCAGTGGGTCGGGGAACCTAGCCAAAAACATTCAGTACTTC. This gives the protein CASSGSGNLAKNIQYF.

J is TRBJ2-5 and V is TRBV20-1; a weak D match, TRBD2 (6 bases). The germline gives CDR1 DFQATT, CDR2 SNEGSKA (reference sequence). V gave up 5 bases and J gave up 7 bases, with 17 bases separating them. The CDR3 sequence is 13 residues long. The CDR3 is CSAPGEGAGTQYF. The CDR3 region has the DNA TGCAGTGCTCCGGGGGAAGGGGCAGGGACCCAGTACTTC.

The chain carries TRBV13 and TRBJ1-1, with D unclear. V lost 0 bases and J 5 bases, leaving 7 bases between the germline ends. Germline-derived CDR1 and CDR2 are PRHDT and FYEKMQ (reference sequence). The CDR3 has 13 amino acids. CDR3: CASSLGQRTEAFF. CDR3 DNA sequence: TGTGCCAGCAGCTTAGGCCAGAGGACTGAAGCTTTCTTT. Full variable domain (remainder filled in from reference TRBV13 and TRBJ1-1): AAGVIQSPRHLIKEKRETATLKCYPIPRHDTVYWYQQGPGQDPQFLISFYEKMQSDKGSIPDRFSAQQFSDYHSELNMSSLELGDSALYFCASSLGQRTEAFFGQGTRLTVV.

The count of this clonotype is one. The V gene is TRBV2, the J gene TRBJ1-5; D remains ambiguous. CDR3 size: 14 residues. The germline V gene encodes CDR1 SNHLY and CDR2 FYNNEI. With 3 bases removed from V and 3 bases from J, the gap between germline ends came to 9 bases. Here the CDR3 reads CASSDRRPNQPQHF. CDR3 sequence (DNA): TGTGCCAGCAGTGACCGGCGGCCCAATCAGCCCCAGCATTTT.

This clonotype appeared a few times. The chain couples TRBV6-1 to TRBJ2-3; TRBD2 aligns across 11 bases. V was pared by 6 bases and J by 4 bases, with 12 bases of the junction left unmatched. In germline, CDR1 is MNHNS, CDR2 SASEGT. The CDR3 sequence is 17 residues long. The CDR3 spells CASSPGTSGGIADTQYF. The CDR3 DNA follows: TGTGCCAGCAGCCCCGGGACTAGCGGAGGGATCGCAGATACGCAGTATTTT.

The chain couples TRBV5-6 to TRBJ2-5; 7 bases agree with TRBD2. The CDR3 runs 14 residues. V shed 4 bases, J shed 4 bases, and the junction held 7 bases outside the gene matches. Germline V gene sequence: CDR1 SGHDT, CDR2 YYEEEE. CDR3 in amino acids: CASSAGLGRETQYF. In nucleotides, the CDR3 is TGTGCCAGCAGCGCTGGACTAGGGAGAGAGACCCAGTACTTC. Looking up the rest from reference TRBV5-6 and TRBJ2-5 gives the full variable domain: DAGVTQSPTHLIKTRGQQVTLRCSPKSGHDTVSWYQQALGQGPQFIFQYYEEEERQRGNFPDRFSGHQFPNYSSELNVNALLLGDSALYLCASSAGLGRETQYFGPGTRLLVL.

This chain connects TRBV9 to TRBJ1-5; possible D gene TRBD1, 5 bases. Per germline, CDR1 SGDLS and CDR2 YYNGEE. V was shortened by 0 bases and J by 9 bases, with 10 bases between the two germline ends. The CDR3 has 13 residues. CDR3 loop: CASSVVLGGPQHF. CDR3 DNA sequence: TGTGCCAGCAGCGTAGTGTTGGGGGGGCCCCAGCATTTT.

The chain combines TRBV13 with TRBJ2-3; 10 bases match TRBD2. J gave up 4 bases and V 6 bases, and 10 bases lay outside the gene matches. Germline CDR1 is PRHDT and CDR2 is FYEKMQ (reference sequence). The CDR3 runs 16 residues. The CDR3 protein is CASSRRAGGSADTQYF. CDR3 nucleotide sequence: TGTGCCAGCAGTAGAAGAGCGGGAGGGAGCGCAGATACGCAGTATTTT.

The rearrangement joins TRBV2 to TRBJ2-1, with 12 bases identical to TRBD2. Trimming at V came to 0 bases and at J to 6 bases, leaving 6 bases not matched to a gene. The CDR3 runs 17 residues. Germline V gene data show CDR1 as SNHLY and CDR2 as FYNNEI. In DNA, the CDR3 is TGTGCCAGCAGTGAAGCGTTAGGACTAGCGGGAAGCAATGAGCAGTTCTTC. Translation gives CASSEALGLAGSNEQFF. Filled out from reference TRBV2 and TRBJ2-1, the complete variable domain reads EPEVTQTPSHQVTQMGQEVILRCVPISNHLYFYWYRQILGQKVEFLVSFYNNEISEKSEIFDDQFSVERPDGSNFTLKIRSTKLEDSAMYFCASSEALGLAGSNEQFFGPGTRLTVL.

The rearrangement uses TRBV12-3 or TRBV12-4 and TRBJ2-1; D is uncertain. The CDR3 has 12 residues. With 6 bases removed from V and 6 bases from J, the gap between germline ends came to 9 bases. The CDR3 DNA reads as TGTGCCAGCAGACCTTCGGGCAATGAGCAGTTCTTC. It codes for CASRPSGNEQFF.

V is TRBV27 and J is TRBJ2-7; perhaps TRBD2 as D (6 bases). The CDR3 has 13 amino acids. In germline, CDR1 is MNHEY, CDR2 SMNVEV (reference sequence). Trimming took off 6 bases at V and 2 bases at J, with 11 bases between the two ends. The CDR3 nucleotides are TGTGCCAGCAGAGGGACTGCTACCTACGAGCAGTACTTC. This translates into CASRGTATYEQYF.